This TCR beta chain was observed in a study of blood T cell repertoires in COVID-19. Study at large: In each case, the material was cDNA or gDNA derived from T cells, B-cell-depleted T cells, or PBMCs.

Study processing details: Scientists estimated how many nucleated cells there were by amplifying reference gene primers. Data came from immunoSEQ multiplex PCR; TCRdb stores just in-frame clones and leaves some out. The DNA was the basis for D and trimming; V, J and clone size are from that table. The repertoire holds some 100,000 clones, with approximately 80% as singletons. There are 16 residues in the CDR3. V shed 1 base, J shed 8 bases, and the junction held 9 bases outside the gene matches. Looked up from germline, CDR1 is KGHSH and CDR2 is LQKENI. The chain links TRBV18 to TRBJ2-3; 10 positions agree with TRBD1. The sequenced sample was peripheral blood. The receptor comes from a woman aged 50 to 60 with acute or convalescent COVID-19. The CDR3 coding sequence is TGTGCCAGCTCACCACGGGGACAGGGGCTAGGAGGTACGCAGTATTTT. As protein: CASSPRGQGLGGTQYF.